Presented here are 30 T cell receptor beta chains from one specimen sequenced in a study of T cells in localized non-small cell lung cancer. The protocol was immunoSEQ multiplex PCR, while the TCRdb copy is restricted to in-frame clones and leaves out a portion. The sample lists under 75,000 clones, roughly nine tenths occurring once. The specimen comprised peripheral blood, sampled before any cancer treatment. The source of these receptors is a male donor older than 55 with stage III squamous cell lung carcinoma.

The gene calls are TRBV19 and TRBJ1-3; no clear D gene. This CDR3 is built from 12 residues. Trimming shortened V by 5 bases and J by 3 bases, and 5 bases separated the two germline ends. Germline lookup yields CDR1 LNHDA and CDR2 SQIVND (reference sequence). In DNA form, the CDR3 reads TGTGCCAGTAGTCCCTTTGGAAACACCATATATTTT. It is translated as CASSPFGNTIYF.

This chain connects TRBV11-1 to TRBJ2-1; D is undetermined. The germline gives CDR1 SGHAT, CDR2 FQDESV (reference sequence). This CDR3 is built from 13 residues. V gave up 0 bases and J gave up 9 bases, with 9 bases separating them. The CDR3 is CASSLASVGEQFF. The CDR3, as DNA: TGTGCCAGCAGCTTAGCAAGCGTTGGTGAGCAGTTCTTC.

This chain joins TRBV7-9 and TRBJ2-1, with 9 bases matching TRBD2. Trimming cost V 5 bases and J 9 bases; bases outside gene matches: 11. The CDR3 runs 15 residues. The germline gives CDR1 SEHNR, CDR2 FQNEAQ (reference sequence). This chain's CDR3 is CASSPSSGGHTEQFF. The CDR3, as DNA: TGTGCCAGCAGCCCCTCGAGCGGGGGGCATACTGAGCAGTTCTTC.

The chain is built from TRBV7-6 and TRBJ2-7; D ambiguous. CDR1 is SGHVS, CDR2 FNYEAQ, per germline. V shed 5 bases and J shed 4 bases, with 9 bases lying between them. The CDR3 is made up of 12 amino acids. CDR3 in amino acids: CASSRTAYEQYF. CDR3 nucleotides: TGTGCCAGCAGCCGGACGGCGTACGAGCAGTACTTC.

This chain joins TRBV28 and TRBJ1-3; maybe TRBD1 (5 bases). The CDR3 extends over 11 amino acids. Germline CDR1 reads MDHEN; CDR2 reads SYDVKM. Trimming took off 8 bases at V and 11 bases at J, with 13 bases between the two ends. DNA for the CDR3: TGTGCCAGCGCCTCAGCGGGGGCCATATATTTT. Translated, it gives CASASAGAIYF.

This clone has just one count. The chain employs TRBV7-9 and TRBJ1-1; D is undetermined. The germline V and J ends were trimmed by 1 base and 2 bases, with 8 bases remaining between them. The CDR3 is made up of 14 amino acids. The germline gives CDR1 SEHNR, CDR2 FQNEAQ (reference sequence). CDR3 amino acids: CASSLVAPNTEAFF. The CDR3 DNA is TGTGCCAGCAGCTTAGTTGCGCCCAACACTGAAGCTTTCTTT.

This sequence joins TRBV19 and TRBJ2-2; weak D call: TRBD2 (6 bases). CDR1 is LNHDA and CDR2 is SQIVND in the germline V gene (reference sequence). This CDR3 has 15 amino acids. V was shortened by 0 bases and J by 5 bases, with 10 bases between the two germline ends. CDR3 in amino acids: CASSIDHGGTGELFF. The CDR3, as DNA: TGTGCCAGTAGTATAGATCACGGGGGAACCGGGGAGCTGTTTTTT.

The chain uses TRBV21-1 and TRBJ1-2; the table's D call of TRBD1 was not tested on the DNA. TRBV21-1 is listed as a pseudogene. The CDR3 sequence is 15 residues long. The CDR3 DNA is TGTGCCAGCAGCAAAGCCCCAGGACAGGGCTCTGGCTACACCTTC. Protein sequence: CASSKAPGQGSGYTF.

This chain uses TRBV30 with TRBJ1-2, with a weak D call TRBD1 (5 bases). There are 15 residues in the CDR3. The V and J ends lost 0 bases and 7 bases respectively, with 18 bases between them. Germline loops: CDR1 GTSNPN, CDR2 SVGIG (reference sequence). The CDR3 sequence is CAWSVQGGATGGYTF. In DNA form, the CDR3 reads TGTGCCTGGAGTGTACAAGGAGGGGCCACCGGTGGCTACACCTTC.

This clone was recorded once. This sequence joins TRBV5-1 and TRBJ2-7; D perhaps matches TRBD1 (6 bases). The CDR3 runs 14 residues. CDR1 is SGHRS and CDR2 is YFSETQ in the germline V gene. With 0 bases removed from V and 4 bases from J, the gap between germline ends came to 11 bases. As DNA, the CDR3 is TGCGCCAGCAGCTTGGCCCCAGGGGAATACGAGCAGTACGTC. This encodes CASSLAPGEYEQYV.

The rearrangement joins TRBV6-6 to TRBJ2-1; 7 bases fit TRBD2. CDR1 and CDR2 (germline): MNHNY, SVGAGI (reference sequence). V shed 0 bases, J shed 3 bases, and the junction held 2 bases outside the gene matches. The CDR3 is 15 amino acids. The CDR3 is CASSYSPSGYNEQFF. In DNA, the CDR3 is TGTGCCAGCAGTTACTCTCCTAGCGGCTACAATGAGCAGTTCTTC.

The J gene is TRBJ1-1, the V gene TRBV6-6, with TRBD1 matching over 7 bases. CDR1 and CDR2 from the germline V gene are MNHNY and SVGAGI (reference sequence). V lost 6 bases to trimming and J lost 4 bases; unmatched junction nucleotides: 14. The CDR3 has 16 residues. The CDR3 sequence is CASREPGTDLGTEAFF. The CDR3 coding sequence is TGTGCCAGCAGGGAACCCGGGACAGATCTTGGCACTGAAGCTTTCTTT.

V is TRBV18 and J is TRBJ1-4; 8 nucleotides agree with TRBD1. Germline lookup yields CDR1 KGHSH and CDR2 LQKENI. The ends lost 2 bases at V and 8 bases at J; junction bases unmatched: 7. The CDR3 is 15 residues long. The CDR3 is CASSPVRTGWEKLFF. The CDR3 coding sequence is TGTGCCAGCTCACCAGTCCGGACAGGGTGGGAAAAACTGTTTTTT.

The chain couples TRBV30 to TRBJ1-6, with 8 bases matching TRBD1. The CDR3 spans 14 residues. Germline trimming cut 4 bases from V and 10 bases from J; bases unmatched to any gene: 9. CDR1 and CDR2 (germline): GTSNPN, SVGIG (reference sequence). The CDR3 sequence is CAWNYRGSVSPLHF. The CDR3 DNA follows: TGTGCCTGGAATTACAGGGGGAGCGTGTCACCCCTCCACTTT.

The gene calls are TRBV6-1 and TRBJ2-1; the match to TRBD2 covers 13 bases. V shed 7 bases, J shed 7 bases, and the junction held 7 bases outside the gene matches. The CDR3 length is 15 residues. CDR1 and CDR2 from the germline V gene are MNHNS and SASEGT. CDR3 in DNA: TGTGCCAGCACTCCATCGACTAGCGGGGGGAATGAGCAGTTCTTC. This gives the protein CASTPSTSGGNEQFF.

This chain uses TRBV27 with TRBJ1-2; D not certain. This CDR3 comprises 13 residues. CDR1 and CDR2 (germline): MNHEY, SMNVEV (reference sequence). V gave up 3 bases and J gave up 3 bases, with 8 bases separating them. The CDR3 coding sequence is TGTGCCAGCAGTTTGTCCGGAGACTATGGCTACACCTTC. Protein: CASSLSGDYGYTF.

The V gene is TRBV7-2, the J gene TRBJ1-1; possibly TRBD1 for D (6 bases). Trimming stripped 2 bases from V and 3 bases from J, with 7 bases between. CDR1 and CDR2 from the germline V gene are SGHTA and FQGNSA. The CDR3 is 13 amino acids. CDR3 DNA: TGTGCCAGCAGCTTAAACAGGGACACTGAAGCTTTCTTT. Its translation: CASSLNRDTEAFF.

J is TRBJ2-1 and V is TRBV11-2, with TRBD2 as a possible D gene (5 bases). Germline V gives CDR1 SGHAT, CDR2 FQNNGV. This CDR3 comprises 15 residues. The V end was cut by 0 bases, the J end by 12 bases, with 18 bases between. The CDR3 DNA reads TGTGCCAGCAGCTTAGATTCCAGGCAACCCGAGGGGCAGTTCTTC. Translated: CASSLDSRQPEGQFF.

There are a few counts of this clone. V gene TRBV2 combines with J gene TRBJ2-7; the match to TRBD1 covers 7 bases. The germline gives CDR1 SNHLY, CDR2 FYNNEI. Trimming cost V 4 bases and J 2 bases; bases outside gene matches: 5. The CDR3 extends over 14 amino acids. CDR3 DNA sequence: TGTGCCAGCAGTGCGGACAGGAATGCCTACGAGCAGTACGTC. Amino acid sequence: CASSADRNAYEQYV.

CDR3 loop: CASSSTNEKLFF. The CDR3 DNA sequence: TGTGCCAGCAGTTCCACTAATGAAAAACTGTTTTTT. The gene calls are TRBV28 and TRBJ1-4; D not resolved. Germline values: CDR1 MDHEN, CDR2 SYDVKM. This CDR3 is 12 amino acids long. V was trimmed by 4 bases and J by 2 bases, leaving 2 bases between them.

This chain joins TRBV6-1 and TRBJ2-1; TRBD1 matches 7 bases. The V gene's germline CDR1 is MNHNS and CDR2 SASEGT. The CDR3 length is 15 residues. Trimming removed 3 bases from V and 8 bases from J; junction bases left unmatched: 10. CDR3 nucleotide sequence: TGTGCCAGCAGTGAGGCCGGGACAGTGTTTGATGAGCAGTTCTTC. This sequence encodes CASSEAGTVFDEQFF.

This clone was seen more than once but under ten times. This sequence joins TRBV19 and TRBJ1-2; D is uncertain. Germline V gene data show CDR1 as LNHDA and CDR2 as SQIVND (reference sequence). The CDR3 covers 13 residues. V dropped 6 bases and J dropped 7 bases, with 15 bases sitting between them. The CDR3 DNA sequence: TGTGCCAGTAGATCCCGTCGTGAGGGTGGCTACACCTTC. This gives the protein CASRSRREGGYTF.

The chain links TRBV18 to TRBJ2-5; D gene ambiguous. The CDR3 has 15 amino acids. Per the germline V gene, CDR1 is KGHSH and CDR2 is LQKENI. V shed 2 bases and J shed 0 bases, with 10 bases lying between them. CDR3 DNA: TGTGCCAGCTCACCATATACCGCTAACCAAGAGACCCAGTACTTC. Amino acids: CASSPYTANQETQYF.

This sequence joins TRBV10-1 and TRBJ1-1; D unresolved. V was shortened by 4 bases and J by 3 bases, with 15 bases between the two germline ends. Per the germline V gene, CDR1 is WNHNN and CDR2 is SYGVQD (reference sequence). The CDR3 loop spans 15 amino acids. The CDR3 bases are TGCGCCAGCAGTGCCAAAAGCGAATCGTACACTGAAGCTTTCTTT. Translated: CASSAKSESYTEAFF.

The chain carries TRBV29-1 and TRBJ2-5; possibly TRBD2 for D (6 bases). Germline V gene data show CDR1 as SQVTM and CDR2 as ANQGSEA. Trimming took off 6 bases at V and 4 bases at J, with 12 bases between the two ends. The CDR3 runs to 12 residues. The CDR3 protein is CSVRHGGETQYF. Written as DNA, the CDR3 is TGCAGCGTCAGACACGGGGGAGAGACCCAGTACTTC.

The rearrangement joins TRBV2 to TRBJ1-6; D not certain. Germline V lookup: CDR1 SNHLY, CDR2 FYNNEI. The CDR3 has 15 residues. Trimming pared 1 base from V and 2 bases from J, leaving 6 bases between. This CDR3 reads CASSEGAPYNSPLHF. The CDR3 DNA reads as TGTGCCAGCAGTGAAGGGGCACCCTATAATTCACCCCTCCACTTT.

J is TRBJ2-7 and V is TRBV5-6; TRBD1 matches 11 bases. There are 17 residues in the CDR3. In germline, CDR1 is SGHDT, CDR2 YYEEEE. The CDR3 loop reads CANSFDGSRDRGSEQYV. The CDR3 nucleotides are TGTGCCAACAGCTTTGATGGTTCCCGGGACAGGGGGAGTGAGCAGTACGTC.

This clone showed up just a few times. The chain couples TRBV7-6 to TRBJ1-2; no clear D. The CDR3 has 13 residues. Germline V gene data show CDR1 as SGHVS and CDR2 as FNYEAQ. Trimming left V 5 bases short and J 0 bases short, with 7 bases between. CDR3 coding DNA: TGTGCCAGCAGCCAGAACCCTAACTATGGCTACACCTTC. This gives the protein CASSQNPNYGYTF.

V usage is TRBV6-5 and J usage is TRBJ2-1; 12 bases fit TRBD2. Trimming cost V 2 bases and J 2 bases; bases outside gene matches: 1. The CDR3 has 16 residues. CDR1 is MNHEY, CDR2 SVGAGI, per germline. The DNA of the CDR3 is TGTGCCAGCAGTTACCGGACTAGCGGGACCTACAATGAGCAGTTCTTC. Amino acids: CASSYRTSGTYNEQFF.

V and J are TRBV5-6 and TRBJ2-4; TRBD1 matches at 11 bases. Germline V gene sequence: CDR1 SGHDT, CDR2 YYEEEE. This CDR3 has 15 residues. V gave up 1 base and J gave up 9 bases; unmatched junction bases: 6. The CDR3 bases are TGTGCCAGCAGCTTGCCGGGACAGGGGGAAGTCATTCAGTACTTC. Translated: CASSLPGQGEVIQYF.